These T cell receptor beta chains were read from a single sample in a study of blood T cell repertoires in COVID-19. The assay was immunoSEQ multiplex PCR, and TCRdb's table has in-frame clones only and misses some. Here the sample spans 140,000 or so clones, around four fifths being singletons. The sequencing input was PBMCs or T cells enriched from blood (not recorded which). The source is a woman in her 40s who had recovered from COVID-19. The CDR3 runs from the conserved cysteine through the conserved F or W. A D gene is named only where the DNA matches it firmly. Size values are once, few and many counts, or a class for expanded clones, and some rows have none.

>TRBJ1-6|NA|TRBV2|NA
TGTGCCCCCACCGTGGAGGGGAAATCACCCCTCCACTTT
CAPTVEGKSPLHF
>TRBJ1-2|few|TRBV13|TRBD1
TGTGCCAGCAGCCAGGGACAGGGGAACTATGGCTACACCTTC
CASSQGQGNYGYTF
>TRBJ1-3|NA|TRBV2|TRBD1
TGTGCCAGCAGTGAGGGACAGGGTAACTCTGGAAACACCATATATTTT
CASSEGQGNSGNTIYF
>TRBJ2-7|NA|TRBV2|NA
TGTGCCAGCACTGAGGGAGGCCACGAGCAGTACTTC
CASTEGGHEQYF
>TRBJ2-1|NA|TRBV7-2|TRBD2
TGTGCCAGCAGTCGCAGGGAGGGTGAGCAGTTCTTC
CASSRREGEQFF
>TRBJ1-2|NA|TRBV9|NA
TGTGCCAGCAGCCCTCAGACACAAAGTTCGGGGGGCTACACCTTC
CASSPQTQSSGGYTF
>TRBJ2-5|NA|TRBV7-3|TRBD2
TGTGCCAGCAGCTTAAGTTCTAGCGGTAGTTGGGAGACCCAGTACTTC
CASSLSSSGSWETQYF
>TRBJ2-5|NA|TRBV7-8|NA
TGTGCCAGCAGTAGAGGGATCTTAGAGACCCAGTACTTC
CASSRGILETQYF
>TRBJ1-5|NA|TRBV2|NA
TGTGCCAGCAGTCGGGAGGCCGTTCAGCCCCAGCATTTT
CASSREAVQPQHF
>TRBJ1-1|few|TRBV2|NA
TGTGCCACCCTTCGGGGGAACACTGAAGCTTTCTTT
CATLRGNTEAFF
>TRBJ1-6|few|TRBV5-6|NA
TGTGCCAGCAGCTTGGGGCGAGGACCCCTCCACTTT
CASSLGRGPLHF
>TRBJ2-7|NA|TRBV20-1|NA
TGCAGTGCTAGTGAGGACAGCTACGAGCAGTACTTC
CSASEDSYEQYF
>TRBJ1-1|NA|TRBV15|NA
TGTGCCACCAGCAGAGATAGGGCAGGGTTGATGAACACTGAAGCTTTCTTT
CATSRDRAGLMNTEAFF
>TRBJ1-3|NA|TRBV2|TRBD1
TGTGCCAGCAGCCGAACAGGGGGTAGTGGAAACACCATATATTTT
CASSRTGGSGNTIYF
>TRBJ1-1|NA|TRBV6-5|NA
TGTGCCAGCAGTTACTTCAGGGCGCTGAACACTGAAGCTTTCTTT
CASSYFRALNTEAFF
>TRBJ2-1|NA|TRBV19|TRBD2
TGTGCCAGTAGTACACTGCGGGAGGCAGGATACAATGAGCAGTTCTTC
CASSTLREAGYNEQFF